The 19 T cell receptor beta chains given below trace back to one sample, sequenced in a study of T cells in Graves' hyperthyroidism and ophthalmopathy. Amplified TCR beta CDR3 regions came from RNA transcripts. HTBI primers were employed in a first-round RT-PCR of the TCR CDR3. TCRdb re-derived calls from the multiplex PCR reads in MiXCR, one entry per CDR3 protein. Here the sample spans about 580,000 distinct CDR3 sequences, roughly 14% being singletons. The material sequenced was blood. The receptors stem from a woman aged 30 to 39 with Graves' hyperthyroidism that later progressed to Graves' ophthalmopathy.

This clonotype occurred a few times. The J gene is TRBJ2-5, the V gene TRBV29-1; either TRBD1 or TRBD2 may supply D (5 bases each). The CDR3 loop spans 15 amino acids. CDR1 SQVTM and CDR2 ANQGSEA come from the germline V gene. Trimming stripped 4 bases from V and 5 bases from J, with 20 bases between. CDR3 residues: CSVGGTGLLRETQYF. The CDR3 bases are TGCAGCGTTGGGGGGACGGGTCTCCTTAGGGAGACCCAGTACTTC.

In this sample, this clonotype turned up many times. This chain uses TRBV28 with TRBJ2-5; D is undetermined. This CDR3 is built from 12 residues. The V and J ends lost 6 bases and 4 bases respectively, with 9 bases between them. Germline V gene sequence: CDR1 MDHEN, CDR2 SYDVKM. Here the CDR3 reads CASSRLTETQYF. CDR3 coding DNA: TGTGCCAGCAGCCGCCTTACAGAGACCCAGTACTTC.

This clonotype was seen many times. CDR3 loop: CASSPVPGPNYGYTF. The CDR3 DNA reads as TGTGCCAGCAGCCCGGTGCCGGGACCTAACTATGGCTACACCTTC. The chain carries TRBV14 and TRBJ1-2; D perhaps matches TRBD1 (5 bases). Trimming took off 4 bases at V and 0 bases at J, with 12 bases between the two ends. Per germline, CDR1 SGHDN and CDR2 FVKESK. This CDR3 has 15 residues.

This clonotype was seen ten or more times. The V and J genes are TRBV28 and TRBJ2-5; 10 bases map to TRBD1. CDR1 and CDR2 (germline): MDHEN, SYDVKM. V dropped 5 bases and J dropped 1; count of bases not matched to a gene: 7. The CDR3 runs to 16 residues. CDR3 sequence (DNA): TGTGCCAGCAGTCAGCCGGGACAGGGGACCCAAGAGACCCAGTACTTC. Translation gives CASSQPGQGTQETQYF.

The rearrangement uses TRBV11-2 and TRBJ2-2; D may match TRBD1 or TRBD2 (5 bases each). CDR1 SGHAT and CDR2 FQNNGV come from the germline V gene. V gave up 2 bases and J gave up 4 bases, with 20 bases separating them. The CDR3 contains 18 residues. DNA of the CDR3: TGTGCCAGCAGCTTAAAGGGCGTAAGAGGGGCTTTCACCGGGGAGCTGTTTTTT. Amino acids: CASSLKGVRGAFTGELFF.

This clonotype was seen repeatedly, ten times or more. Here the CDR3 reads CAISGGGFAEAFF. The CDR3 DNA reads as TGTGCCATCAGTGGGGGGGGGTTCGCTGAAGCTTTCTTT. The chain joins TRBV10-3 to TRBJ1-1; a possible D gene is TRBD1 (5 bases). CDR3 size: 13 residues. The germline CDR1 and CDR2 sequences are ENHRY and SYGVKD. With 4 bases removed from V and 6 bases from J, the gap between germline ends came to 12 bases.

V gene TRBV28 combines with J gene TRBJ2-2, with D possibly TRBD1 on 6 matching bases. The CDR3 length is 16 residues. Germline V CDR1 and CDR2: MDHEN, SYDVKM. V lost 6 bases and J lost 0, with 14 bases in between. The CDR3 here is CASRNRDTSNTGELFF. CDR3 DNA sequence: TGTGCCAGCAGGAACCGGGACACATCGAACACCGGGGAGCTGTTTTTT.

This clonotype was counted many times. The J gene is TRBJ2-3, the V gene TRBV7-9; D is undetermined. V was cut by 5 bases and J by 1 base, with 13 bases left in between. From germline, CDR1 is SEHNR and CDR2 FQNEAQ (reference sequence). The CDR3 loop spans 15 amino acids. CDR3 in DNA: TGTGCCAGCAGCGTGGAGTTCGAGGGCACAGATACGCAGTATTTT. Translating gives CASSVEFEGTDTQYF.

The chain combines TRBV9 with TRBJ2-6, with D tentatively TRBD1 (6 bases). With 3 bases removed from V and 4 bases from J, the gap between germline ends came to 20 bases. The CDR3 covers 18 residues. CDR1 SGDLS and CDR2 YYNGEE come from the germline V gene. Here the CDR3 DNA reads TGTGCCAGCAGCGAGACCCGGCACAGGGAGTTCGGGGCCAACGTCCTGACTTTC. Translated, it gives CASSETRHREFGANVLTF. Complete variable domain (other parts from reference TRBV9 and TRBJ2-6): DSGVTQTPKHLITATGQRVTLRCSPRSGDLSVYWYQQSLDQGLQFLIQYYNGEERAKGNILERFSAQQFPDLHSELNLSSLELGDSALYFCASSETRHREFGANVLTFGAGSRLTVL.

The CDR3 sequence is CASSLATPDTEAFF. The CDR3 DNA is TGTGCCAGCAGCCTCGCTACCCCGGACACTGAAGCTTTCTTT. The chain uses TRBV12-3 or TRBV12-4 and TRBJ1-1; D unclear. The CDR3 loop spans 14 amino acids. Trimming took off 6 bases at V and 3 bases at J, with 14 bases between the two ends.

This clonotype occurred many times. V usage is TRBV27 and J usage is TRBJ2-1, with 16 bases fitting TRBD2. Germline CDR1 is MNHEY and CDR2 is SMNVEV (reference sequence). With 7 bases clipped from V and 0 bases from J, the junction kept 6 bases outside the gene matches. This CDR3 has 18 residues. CDR3 sequence reads: CASNQGLAGGSSYNEQFF. The CDR3 bases are TGTGCCAGCAACCAGGGACTAGCGGGAGGGAGCTCCTACAATGAGCAGTTCTTC.

This clonotype appeared many times. The CDR3 sequence is CASSLQTGGKSEQYF. CDR3 DNA sequence: TGTGCCAGCAGCCTGCAAACGGGGGGCAAGTCCGAGCAGTACTTC. This chain uses TRBV28 with TRBJ2-7; a weak D match, TRBD2 (7 bases). V was cut by 6 bases and J by 6 bases, with 21 bases left in between. The CDR3 contains 15 residues. Germline V gene lookup returns CDR1 MDHEN and CDR2 SYDVKM. The variable domain in full, with the rest retrieved from reference TRBV28 and TRBJ2-7, is DVKVTQSSRYLVKRTGEKVFLECVQDMDHENMFWYRQDPGLGLRLIYFSYDVKMKEKGDIPEGYSVSREKKERFSLILESASTNQTSMYLCASSLQTGGKSEQYFGPGTRLTVT.

The DNA of the CDR3 is TGTGCCAGCAGTTACTCAAAGGGCGAGCAGTACTTC. Translating gives CASSYSKGEQYF. V gene TRBV6-6 combines with J gene TRBJ2-7, with D uncertain. The CDR3 is 12 residues long. The germline CDR1 and CDR2 sequences are MNHNY and SVGAGI (reference sequence). The V and J ends lost 0 bases and 6 bases respectively, with 6 bases between them.

This clonotype came up a few times. The chain joins TRBV28 to TRBJ1-2; unclear D gene. The germline V gene has CDR1 MDHEN and CDR2 SYDVKM. The V and J ends lost 7 bases and 8 bases respectively, with 14 bases between them. The CDR3 runs to 12 residues. DNA of the CDR3: TGTGCCAGCATTACACACGGAAACGGCTACACCTTC. Protein: CASITHGNGYTF.

This clonotype was counted many times. V gene TRBV20-1 combines with J gene TRBJ2-2, with 10 nucleotides matching TRBD2. The V and J ends lost 3 bases and 7 bases, in that order; junction bases with no gene match: 8. The germline CDR1 and CDR2 sequences are DFQATT and SNEGSKA (reference sequence). CDR3 length: 15 residues. The CDR3 sequence is CSARESGRGFGELFF. In nucleotides, the CDR3 is TGCAGTGCTAGGGAAAGCGGGAGGGGGTTCGGGGAGCTGTTTTTT.

This clonotype was seen a few times. The J gene is TRBJ2-1, the V gene TRBV19; D gene uncertain. The V end lost 10 bases, the J end lost 9 bases, and 16 bases lay between the germline ends. The CDR3 has 12 residues. CDR1 is LNHDA and CDR2 is SQIVND in the germline V gene (reference sequence). The chain's CDR3 is CATQTRVGEQFF. In nucleotides, the CDR3 is TGTGCCACCCAGACTCGCGTCGGTGAGCAGTTCTTC.

This clonotype has a handful of counts. The J gene is TRBJ2-1, the V gene TRBV3-1, with D maybe TRBD1 (6 bases). The V gene lost 0 bases and the J gene lost 4 bases, with 7 bases spanning the gap. Germline V gene lookup returns CDR1 LGHDT and CDR2 YNNKEL (reference sequence). CDR3 length: 14 amino acids. This CDR3 is CASSQEGQYNEQFF. As DNA, the CDR3 is TGTGCCAGCAGCCAAGAAGGACAGTACAATGAGCAGTTCTTC.

In regard to this clonotype: A much bigger clone sits one base away, suggesting this may be a read error. The rearrangement uses TRBV10-3 and TRBJ2-5, with D maybe TRBD1 (5 bases). The CDR3 has 13 residues. The germline V and J ends were trimmed by 7 bases and 1 base, with 10 bases remaining between them. The germline V gene has CDR1 ENHRY and CDR2 SYGVKD. The CDR3 DNA reads as TGTGCCATCAATGATACAGGCCAAGAGACCCAGTACTTC. As protein: CAINDTGQETQYF.

The chain is built from TRBV6-2 or TRBV6-3 and TRBJ2-3, with D unresolved. The germline CDR1 and CDR2 sequences are MNHEY and SVGEGT. The CDR3 length is 14 residues. With 7 bases removed from V and 6 bases from J, the gap between germline ends came to 17 bases. This CDR3 is CASTPPGRPDTQYF. CDR3 sequence (DNA): TGTGCCAGCACTCCCCCCGGCAGGCCTGATACGCAGTATTTT.